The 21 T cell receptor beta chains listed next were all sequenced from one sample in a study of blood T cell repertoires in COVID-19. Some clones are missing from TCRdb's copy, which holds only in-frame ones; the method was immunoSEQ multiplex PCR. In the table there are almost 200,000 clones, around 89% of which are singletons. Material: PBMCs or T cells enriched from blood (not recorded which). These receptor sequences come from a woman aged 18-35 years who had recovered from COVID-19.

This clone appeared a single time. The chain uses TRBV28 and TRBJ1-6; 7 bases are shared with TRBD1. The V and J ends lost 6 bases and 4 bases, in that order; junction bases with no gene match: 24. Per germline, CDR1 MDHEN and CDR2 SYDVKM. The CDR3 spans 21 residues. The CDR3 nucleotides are TGTGCCAGCAGCTCGGGACAGATAATTATCAGTAGGGGCGAATATAATTCACCCCTCCACTTT. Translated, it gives CASSSGQIIISRGEYNSPLHF.

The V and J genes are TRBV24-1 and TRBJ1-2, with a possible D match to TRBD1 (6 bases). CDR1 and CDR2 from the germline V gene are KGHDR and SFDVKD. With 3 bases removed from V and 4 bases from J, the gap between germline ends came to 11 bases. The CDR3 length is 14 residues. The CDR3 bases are TGTGCCACCAGTGATACAGGGTTAGGCTATGGCTACACCTTC. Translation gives CATSDTGLGYGYTF.

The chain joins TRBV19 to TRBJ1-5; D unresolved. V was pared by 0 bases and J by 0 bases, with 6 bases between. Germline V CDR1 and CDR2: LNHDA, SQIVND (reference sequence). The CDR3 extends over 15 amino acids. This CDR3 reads CASSIEANSNQPQHF. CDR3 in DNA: TGTGCCAGTAGTATAGAGGCAAATAGCAATCAGCCCCAGCATTTT.

The CDR3 here is CASSDSEEGELFF. The CDR3 nucleotides read TGTGCCAGCAGTGACTCGGAGGAGGGGGAGCTGTTTTTT. The chain has TRBV6-4 and TRBJ2-2, with D possibly TRBD2 on 5 matching bases. The CDR3 is made up of 13 amino acids. V was pared by 0 bases and J by 8 bases, with 7 bases between. Germline CDR1 reads MRHNA; CDR2 reads SNTAGT.

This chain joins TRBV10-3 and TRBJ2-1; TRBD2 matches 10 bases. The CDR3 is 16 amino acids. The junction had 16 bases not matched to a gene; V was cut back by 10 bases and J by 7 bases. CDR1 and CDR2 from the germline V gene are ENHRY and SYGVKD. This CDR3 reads CASSFFSSGGKNEQFF. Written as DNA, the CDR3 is TGTGCCAGCTCTTTTTTTTCTAGCGGGGGAAAGAATGAGCAGTTCTTC.

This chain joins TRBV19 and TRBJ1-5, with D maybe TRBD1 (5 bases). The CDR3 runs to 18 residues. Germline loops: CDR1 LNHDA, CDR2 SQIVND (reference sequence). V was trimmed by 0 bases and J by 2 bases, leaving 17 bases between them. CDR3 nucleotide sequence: TGTGCCAGTAGTATAGATCCCTGGGGGGAAGTTGGCAATCAGCCCCAGCATTTT. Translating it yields CASSIDPWGEVGNQPQHF.

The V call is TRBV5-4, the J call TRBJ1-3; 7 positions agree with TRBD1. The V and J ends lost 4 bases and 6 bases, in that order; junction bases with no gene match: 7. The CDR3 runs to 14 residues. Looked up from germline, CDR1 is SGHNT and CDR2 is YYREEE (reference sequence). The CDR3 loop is CASSVRGNLNTIYF. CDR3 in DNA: TGTGCCAGCAGCGTCAGGGGGAACTTAAACACCATATATTTT.

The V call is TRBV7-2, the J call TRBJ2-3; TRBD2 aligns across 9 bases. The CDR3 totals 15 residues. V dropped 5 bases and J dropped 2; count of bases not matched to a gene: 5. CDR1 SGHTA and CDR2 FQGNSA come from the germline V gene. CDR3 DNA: TGTGCCAGCAGCCCCATGGGACTAGCCACAGATACGCAGTATTTT. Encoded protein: CASSPMGLATDTQYF.

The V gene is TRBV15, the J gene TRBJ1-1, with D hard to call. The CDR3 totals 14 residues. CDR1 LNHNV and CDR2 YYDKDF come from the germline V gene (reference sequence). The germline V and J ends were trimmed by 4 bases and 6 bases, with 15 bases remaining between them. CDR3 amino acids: CATSTPRPSPEAFF. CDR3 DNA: TGTGCCACCAGCACCCCTAGGCCCTCACCTGAAGCTTTCTTT.

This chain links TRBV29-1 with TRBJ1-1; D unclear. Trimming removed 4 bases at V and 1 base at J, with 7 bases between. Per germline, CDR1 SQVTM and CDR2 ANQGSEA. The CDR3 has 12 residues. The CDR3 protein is CSVVRQNTEAFF. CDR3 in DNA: TGCAGCGTTGTGAGGCAGAACACTGAAGCTTTCTTT.

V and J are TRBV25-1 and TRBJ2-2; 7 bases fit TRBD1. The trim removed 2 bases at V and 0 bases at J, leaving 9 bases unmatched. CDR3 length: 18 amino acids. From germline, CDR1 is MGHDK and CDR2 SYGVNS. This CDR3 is CASSESLPGQTNTGELFF. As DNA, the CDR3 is TGTGCCAGCAGTGAAAGCCTGCCGGGACAGACGAACACCGGGGAGCTGTTTTTT.

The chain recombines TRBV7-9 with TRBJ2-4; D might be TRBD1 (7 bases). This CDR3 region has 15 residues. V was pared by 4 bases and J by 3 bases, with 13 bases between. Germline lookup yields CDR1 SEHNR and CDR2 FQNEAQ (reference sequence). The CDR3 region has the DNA TGTGCCAGCAGCTCTGGAGGGGGCGGCAAAAACATTCAGTACTTC. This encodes CASSSGGGGKNIQYF.

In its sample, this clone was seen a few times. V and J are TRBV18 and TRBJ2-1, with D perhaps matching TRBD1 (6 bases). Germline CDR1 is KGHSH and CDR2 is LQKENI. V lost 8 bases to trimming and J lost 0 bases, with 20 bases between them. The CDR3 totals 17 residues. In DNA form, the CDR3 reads TGTGCCAGCGCGGCTAGTGACAGGTATAGCTCCTACAATGAGCAGTTCTTC. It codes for CASAASDRYSSYNEQFF.

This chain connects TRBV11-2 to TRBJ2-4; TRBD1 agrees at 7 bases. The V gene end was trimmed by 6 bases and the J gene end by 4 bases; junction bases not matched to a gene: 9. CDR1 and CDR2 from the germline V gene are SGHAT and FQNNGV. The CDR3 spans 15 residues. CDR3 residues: CASRSIGTAKNIQYF. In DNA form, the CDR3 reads TGTGCCAGCAGGTCAATCGGGACAGCGAAAAACATTCAGTACTTC. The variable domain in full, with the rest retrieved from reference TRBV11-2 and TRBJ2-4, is EAGVAQSPRYKIIEKRQSVAFWCNPISGHATLYWYQQILGQGPKLLIQFQNNGVVDDSQLPKDRFSAERLKGVDSTLKIQPAKLEDSAVYLCASRSIGTAKNIQYFGAGTRLSVL.

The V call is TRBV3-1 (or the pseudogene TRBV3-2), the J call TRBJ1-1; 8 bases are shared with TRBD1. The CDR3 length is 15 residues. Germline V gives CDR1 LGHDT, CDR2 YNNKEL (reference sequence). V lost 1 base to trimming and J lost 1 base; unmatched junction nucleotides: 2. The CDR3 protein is CASSQGQGTNTEAFF. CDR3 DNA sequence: TGTGCCAGCAGCCAAGGACAGGGGACGAACACTGAAGCTTTCTTT.

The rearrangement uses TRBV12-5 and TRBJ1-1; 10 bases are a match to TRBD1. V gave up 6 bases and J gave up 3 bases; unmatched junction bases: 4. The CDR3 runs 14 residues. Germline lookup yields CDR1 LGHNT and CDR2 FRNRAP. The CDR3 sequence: CASGPGQGDTEAFF. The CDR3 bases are TGTGCTAGTGGCCCCGGACAGGGGGACACTGAAGCTTTCTTT.

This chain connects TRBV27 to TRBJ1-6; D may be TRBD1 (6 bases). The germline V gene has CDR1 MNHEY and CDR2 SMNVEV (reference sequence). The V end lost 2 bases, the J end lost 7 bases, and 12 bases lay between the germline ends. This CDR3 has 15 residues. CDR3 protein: CASSLQQGLNSPLHF. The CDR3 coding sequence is TGTGCCAGCAGTTTACAACAGGGTTTGAATTCACCCCTCCACTTT.

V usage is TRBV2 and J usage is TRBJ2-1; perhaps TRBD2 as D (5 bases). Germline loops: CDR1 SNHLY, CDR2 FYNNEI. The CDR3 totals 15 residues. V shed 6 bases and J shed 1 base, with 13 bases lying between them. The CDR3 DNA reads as TGTGCCAGCAGGGCCGGGGTGAGTTCCTACAATGAGCAGTTCTTC. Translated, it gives CASRAGVSSYNEQFF.

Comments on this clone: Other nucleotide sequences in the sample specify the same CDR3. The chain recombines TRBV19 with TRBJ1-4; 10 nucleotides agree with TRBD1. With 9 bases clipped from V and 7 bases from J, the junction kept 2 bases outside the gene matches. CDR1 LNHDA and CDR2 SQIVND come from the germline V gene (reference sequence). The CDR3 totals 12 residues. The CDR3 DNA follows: TGTGCCAGCCGGGACAGGGGTGAAAAACTGTTTTTT. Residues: CASRDRGEKLFF.

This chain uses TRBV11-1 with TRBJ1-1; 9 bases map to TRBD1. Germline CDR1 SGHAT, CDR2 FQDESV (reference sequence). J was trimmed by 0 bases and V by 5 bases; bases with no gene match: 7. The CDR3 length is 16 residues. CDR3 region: CASSAYRGRMNTEAFF. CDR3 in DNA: TGTGCCAGCAGCGCTTACAGGGGGCGCATGAACACTGAAGCTTTCTTT.

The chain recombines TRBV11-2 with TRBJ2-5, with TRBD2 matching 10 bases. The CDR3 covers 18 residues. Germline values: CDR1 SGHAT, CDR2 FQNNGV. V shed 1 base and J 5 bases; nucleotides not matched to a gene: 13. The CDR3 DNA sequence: TGTGCCAGCAGCTTAGCCGTGGTAGCGGGGGGTCTGGGGGAGACCCAGTACTTC. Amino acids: CASSLAVVAGGLGETQYF.